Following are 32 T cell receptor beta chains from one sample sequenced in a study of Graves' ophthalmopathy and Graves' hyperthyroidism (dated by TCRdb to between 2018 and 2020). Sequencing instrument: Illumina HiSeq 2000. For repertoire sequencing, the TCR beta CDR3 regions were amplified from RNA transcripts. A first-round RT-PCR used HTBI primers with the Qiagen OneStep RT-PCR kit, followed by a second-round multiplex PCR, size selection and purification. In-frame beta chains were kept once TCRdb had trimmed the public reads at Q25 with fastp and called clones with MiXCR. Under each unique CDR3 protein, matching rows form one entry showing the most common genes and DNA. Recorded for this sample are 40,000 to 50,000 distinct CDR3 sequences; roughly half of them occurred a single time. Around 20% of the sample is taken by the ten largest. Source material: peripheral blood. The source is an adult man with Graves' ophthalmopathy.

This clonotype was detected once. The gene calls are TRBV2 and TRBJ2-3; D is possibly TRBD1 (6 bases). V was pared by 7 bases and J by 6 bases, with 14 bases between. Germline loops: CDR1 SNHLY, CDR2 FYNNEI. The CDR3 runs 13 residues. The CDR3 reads CASTTGFADTQYF. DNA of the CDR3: TGTGCCAGCACCACAGGGTTCGCGGATACGCAGTATTTT.

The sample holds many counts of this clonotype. The CDR3 bases are TGTGCCAGCAGTGAAGGGGCGGGAACCACCGGGGAGCTGTTTTTT. Translated: CASSEGAGTTGELFF. V is TRBV6-1 and J is TRBJ2-2, with D possibly matching TRBD2 (6 bases). The CDR3 has 15 residues. Trimming pared 1 base from V and 4 bases from J, leaving 10 bases between. CDR1 is MNHNS and CDR2 is SASEGT in the germline V gene.

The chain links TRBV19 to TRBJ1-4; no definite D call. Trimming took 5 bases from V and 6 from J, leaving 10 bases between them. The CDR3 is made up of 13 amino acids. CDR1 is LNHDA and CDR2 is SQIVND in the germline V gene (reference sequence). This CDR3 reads CASSVGMDEKLFF. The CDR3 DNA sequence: TGTGCCAGTAGTGTCGGGATGGATGAAAAACTGTTTTTT.

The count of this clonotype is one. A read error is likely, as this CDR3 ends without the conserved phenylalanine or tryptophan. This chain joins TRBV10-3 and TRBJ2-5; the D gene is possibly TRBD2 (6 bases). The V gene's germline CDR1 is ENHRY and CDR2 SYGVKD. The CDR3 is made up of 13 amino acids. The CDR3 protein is CAIGGQGREIQYL. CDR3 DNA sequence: TGTGCCATCGGAGGGCAGGGTAGGGAGATCCAGTACCTT.

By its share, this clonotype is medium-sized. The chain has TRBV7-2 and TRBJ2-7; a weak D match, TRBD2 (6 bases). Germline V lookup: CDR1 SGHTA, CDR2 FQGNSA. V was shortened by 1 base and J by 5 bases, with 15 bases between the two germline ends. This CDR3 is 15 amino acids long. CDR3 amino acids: CASSLVTRGTDEQYF. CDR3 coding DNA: TGTGCCAGCAGCTTAGTGACCCGGGGGACGGACGAGCAGTACTTC.

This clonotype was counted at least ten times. Here the CDR3 DNA reads TGTGCCAGCAGCGCAGGGACTAGCGGGCCCACCGGGGAGCTGTTTTTT. Its translation: CASSAGTSGPTGELFF. The chain has TRBV7-9 and TRBJ2-2; 12 nucleotides match TRBD2. Germline values: CDR1 SEHNR, CDR2 FQNEAQ (reference sequence). Trimming cost V 5 bases and J 4 bases; bases outside gene matches: 5. The CDR3 has 16 amino acids.

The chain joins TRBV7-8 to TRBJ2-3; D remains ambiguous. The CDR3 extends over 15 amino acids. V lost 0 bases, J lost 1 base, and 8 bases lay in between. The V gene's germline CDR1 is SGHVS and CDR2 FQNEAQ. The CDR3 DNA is TGTGCCAGCAGCTTAGCCTCCGCTCGCACAGATACGCAGTATTTT. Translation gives CASSLASARTDTQYF.

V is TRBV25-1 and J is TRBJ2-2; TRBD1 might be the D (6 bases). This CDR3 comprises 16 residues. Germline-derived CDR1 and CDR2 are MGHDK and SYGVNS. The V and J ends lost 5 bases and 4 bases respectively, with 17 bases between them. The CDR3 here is CASSNFTGFATGELFF. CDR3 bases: TGTGCCAGCAGTAACTTTACAGGGTTTGCCACCGGGGAGCTGTTTTTT.

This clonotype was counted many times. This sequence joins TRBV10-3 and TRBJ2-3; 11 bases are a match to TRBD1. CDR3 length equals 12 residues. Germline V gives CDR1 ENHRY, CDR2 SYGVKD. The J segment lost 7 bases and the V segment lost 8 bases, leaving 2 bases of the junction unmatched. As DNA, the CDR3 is TGTGCCATCGGACAGGGGGCTTATACGCAGTATTTT. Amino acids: CAIGQGAYTQYF.

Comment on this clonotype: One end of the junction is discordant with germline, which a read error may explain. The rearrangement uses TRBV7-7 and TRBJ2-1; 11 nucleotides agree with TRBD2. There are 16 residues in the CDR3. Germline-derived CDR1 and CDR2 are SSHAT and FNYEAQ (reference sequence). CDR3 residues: CASSSGLAGTYNEQFF. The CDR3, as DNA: TGTGCTAGCAGCTCAGGACTAGCGGGTACCTACAATGAGCAGTTCTTC.

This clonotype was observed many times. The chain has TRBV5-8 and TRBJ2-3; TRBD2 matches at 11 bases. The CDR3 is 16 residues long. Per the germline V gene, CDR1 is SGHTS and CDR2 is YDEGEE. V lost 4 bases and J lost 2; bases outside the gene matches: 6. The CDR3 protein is CASSRGLAANTDTQYF. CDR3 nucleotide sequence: TGTGCCAGCAGCAGGGGACTAGCGGCTAACACAGATACGCAGTATTTT.

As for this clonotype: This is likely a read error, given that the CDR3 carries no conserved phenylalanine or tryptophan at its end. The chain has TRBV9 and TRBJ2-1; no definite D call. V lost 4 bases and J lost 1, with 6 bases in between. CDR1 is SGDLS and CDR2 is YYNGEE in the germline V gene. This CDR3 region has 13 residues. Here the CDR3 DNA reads TGTGCCAGCAGCATCGGGTCCTACAATGAGCAGTTCAGA. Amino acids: CASSIGSYNEQFR.

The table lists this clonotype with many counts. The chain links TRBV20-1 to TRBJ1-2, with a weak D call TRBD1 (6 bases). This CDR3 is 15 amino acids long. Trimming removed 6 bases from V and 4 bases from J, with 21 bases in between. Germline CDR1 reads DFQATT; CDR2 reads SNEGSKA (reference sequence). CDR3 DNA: TGCAGTGCGCGGGGCCCGGACAGCCTAGTCTATGGCTACACCTTC. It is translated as CSARGPDSLVYGYTF.

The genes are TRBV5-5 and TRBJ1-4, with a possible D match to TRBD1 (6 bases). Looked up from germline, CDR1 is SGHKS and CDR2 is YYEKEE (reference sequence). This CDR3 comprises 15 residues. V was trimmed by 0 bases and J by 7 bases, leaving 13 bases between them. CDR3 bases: TGTGCCAGCAGCTTGGACAGGGCTCTAGGTGAAAAACTGTTTTTT. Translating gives CASSLDRALGEKLFF.

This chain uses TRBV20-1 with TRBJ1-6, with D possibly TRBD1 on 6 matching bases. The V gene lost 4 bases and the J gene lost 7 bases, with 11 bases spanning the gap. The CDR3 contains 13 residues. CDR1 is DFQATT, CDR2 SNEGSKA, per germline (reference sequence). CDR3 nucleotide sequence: TGCAGTGCTACACAGGGCGGGAATTCACCCCTCCACTTT. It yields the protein CSATQGGNSPLHF.

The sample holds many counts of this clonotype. CDR3 amino acids: CASSGGVGGSIGEQFF. The CDR3 bases are TGTGCCAGCAGTGGGGGGGTAGGGGGATCCATAGGGGAGCAGTTCTTC. This chain uses TRBV2 with TRBJ2-1; D may match TRBD1 or TRBD2 (6 bases each). With 4 bases removed from V and 10 bases from J, the gap between germline ends came to 23 bases. The CDR3 sequence is 16 residues long. From germline, CDR1 is SNHLY and CDR2 FYNNEI.

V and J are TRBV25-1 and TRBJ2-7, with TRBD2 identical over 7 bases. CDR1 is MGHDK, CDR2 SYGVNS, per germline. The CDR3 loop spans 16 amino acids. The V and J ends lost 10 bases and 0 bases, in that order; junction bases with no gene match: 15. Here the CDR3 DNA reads TGTGCCACATGCGGGGGTGCACCTCCGTGCTCCTACGAGCAGTACGTC. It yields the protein CATCGGAPPCSYEQYV.

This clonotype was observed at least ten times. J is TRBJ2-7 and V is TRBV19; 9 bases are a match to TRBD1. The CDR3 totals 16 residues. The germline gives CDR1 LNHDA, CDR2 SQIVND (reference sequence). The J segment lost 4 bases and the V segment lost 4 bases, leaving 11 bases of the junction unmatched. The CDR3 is CASSTFRDRARYEQYF. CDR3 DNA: TGTGCCAGTAGTACCTTCCGGGACAGGGCGCGGTACGAGCAGTACTTC. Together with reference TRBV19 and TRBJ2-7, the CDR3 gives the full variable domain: DGGITQSPKYLFRKEGQNVTLSCEQNLNHDAMYWYRQDPGQGLRLIYYSQIVNDFQKGDIAEGYSVSREKKESFPLTVTSAQKNPTAFYLCASSTFRDRARYEQYFGPGTRLTVT.

CDR3 in DNA: TGTGCCAGCCTTTCACGGACAGGGCTAAGGAGGGAGCAGTATTTT. The encoded protein is CASLSRTGLRREQYF. V usage is TRBV28 and J usage is TRBJ2-3; 8 bases are shared with TRBD1. Trimming cost V 8 bases and J 11 bases; bases outside gene matches: 18. The germline CDR1 and CDR2 sequences are MDHEN and SYDVKM. The length of the CDR3 is 15 residues.

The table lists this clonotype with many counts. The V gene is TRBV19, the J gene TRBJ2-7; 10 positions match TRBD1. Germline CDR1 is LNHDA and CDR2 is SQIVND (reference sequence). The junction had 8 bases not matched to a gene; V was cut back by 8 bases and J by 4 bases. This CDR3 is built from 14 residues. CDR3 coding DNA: TGTGCCAGTCGCCCCGGGACAGGGGATTACGAGCAGTACTTC. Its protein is CASRPGTGDYEQYF.

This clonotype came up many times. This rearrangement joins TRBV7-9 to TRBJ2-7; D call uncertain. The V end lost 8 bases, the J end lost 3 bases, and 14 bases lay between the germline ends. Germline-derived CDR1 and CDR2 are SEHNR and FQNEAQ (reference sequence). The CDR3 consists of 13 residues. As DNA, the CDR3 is TGTGCCAGCCTTGGGCCACCGGACTACGAGCAGTACGTC. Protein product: CASLGPPDYEQYV.

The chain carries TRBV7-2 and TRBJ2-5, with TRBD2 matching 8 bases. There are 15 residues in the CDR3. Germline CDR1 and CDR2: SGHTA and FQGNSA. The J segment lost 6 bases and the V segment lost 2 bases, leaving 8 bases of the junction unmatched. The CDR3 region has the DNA TGTGCCAGCAGCTTATCCGTCGGGGGGGCACAGACCCAGTACTTC. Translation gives CASSLSVGGAQTQYF.

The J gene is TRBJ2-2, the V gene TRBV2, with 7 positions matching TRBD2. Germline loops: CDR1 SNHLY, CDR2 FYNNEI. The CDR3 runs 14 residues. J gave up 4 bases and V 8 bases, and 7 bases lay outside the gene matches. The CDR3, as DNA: TGTGCCAGCCATGGGCGGGAGAGCACCGGGGAGCTGTTTTTT. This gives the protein CASHGRESTGELFF.

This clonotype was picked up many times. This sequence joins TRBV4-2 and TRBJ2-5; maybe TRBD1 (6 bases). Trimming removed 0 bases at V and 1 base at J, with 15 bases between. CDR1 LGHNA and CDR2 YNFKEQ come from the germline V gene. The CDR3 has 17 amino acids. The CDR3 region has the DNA TGTGCCAGCAGCCAAGATGTGGCTCAGGACAGCCAAGAGACCCAGTACTTC. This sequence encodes CASSQDVAQDSQETQYF.

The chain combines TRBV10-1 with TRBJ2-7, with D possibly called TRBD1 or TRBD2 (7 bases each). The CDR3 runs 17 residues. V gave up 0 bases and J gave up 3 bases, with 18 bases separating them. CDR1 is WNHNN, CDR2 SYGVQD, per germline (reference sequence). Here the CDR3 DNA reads TGCGCCAGCAGTGAGTCGAAGGCAGGGGGAGGGGGCTACGAGCAGTACTTC. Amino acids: CASSESKAGGGGYEQYF.

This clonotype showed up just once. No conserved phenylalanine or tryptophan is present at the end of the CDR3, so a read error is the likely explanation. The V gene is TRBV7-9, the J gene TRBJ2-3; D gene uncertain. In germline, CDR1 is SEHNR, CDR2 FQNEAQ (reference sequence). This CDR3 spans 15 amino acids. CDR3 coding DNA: TGTGCCAGCAACTTAGCAGGACCGAACACAGATACGCAGTATCTT. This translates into CASNLAGPNTDTQYL.

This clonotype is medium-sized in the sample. The CDR3 DNA reads TGTGCCATCAAGAAGAGCGCGGGAAACACCATATATTTT. Protein sequence: CAIKKSAGNTIYF. The chain has TRBV10-3 and TRBJ1-3; D unclear. The CDR3 runs 13 residues. Germline CDR1 and CDR2: ENHRY and SYGVKD. V shed 7 bases and J shed 4 bases, with 11 bases lying between them.

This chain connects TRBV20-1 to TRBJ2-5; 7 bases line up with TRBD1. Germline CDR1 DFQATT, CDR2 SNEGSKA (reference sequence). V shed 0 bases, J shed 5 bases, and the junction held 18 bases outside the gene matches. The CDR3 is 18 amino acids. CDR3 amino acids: CSARDALGQRPAGETQYF. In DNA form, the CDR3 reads TGCAGTGCTAGAGATGCGCTGGGACAGCGACCGGCTGGGGAGACCCAGTACTTC.

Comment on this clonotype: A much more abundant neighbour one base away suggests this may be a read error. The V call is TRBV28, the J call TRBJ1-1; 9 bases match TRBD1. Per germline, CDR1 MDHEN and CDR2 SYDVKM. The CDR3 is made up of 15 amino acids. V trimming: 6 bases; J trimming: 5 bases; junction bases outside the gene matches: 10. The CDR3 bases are TGTGCCAGCAGATATACCGGGACAGGGAGGACTGAAGCTTTCTTT. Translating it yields CASRYTGTGRTEAFF.

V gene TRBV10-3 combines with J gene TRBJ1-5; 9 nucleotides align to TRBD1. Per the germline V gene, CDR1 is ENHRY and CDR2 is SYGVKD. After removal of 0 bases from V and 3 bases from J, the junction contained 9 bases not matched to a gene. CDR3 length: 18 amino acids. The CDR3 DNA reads TGTGCCATCAGTGAGTCTGATAGACAGGGGGGAAACAATCAGCCCCAGCATTTT. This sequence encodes CAISESDRQGGNNQPQHF.

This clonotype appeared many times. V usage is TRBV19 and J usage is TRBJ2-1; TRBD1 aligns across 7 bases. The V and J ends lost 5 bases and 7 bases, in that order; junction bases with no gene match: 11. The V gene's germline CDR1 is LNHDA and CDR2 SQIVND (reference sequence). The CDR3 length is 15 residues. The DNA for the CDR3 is TGTGCCAGTAGTTTATCGGGACAGCCTTGGAATGAGCAGTTCTTC. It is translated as CASSLSGQPWNEQFF.

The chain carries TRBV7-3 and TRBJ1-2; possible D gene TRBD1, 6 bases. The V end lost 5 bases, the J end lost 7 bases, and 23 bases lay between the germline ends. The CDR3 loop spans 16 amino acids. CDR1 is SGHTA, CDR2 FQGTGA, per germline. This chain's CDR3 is CASSVAPGAGESGYTF. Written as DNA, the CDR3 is TGTGCCAGCAGCGTCGCCCCGGGGGCAGGGGAGAGTGGCTACACCTTC.